Listed here is a single TCR beta chain. Its antigen is currently not known. Per-base qualities were not stored, and no clone one base away is much larger. Inclusive of the bounding cysteine and phenylalanine, the CDR3 is 14 residues long. Only CDR3 DNA remains: 42 bases, in frame from the first base. CDR1 and CDR2 were assigned from the germline V gene (reference sequence) as SGHKS and YYEKEE. The germline V and J ends show losses of 5 bases and 1 base respectively, and no gene match explains 3 bases of the junction. The cohort comprised fewer than 700 healthy bone marrow donors. All cohort members were sampled while nominally healthy, although unrecorded immune exposures were likely present. The donor was CMV seronegative and belonged to the group of 320 or so seronegative cohort members. Each donor provided a peripheral blood sample, and peripheral blood mononuclear cells were used for TCR beta sequencing. Genomic DNA extraction from the blood cell samples was performed with the Qiagen DNeasy Blood Extraction Kit.

These data belong to a study of cytomegalovirus exposure and HLA in healthy donors (dated 2017 in TCRdb). Study-level background: In an earlier analysis of around 540 of the donors, roughly 300 Gb of sequence data and 117 million unique TCR beta sequences from roughly 190 million T cells were reported. Every repertoire in the discovery cohort had been generated on one and the same sequencing platform. Donor age, sex, ethnicity and CMV serostatus were collected together with the repertoire data. Of the 350 to 450 genotyped donors, 65% to 90% fell in the genetic ancestry cluster associated with self-reported Caucasian donors. Besides the first cohort of hundreds of subjects, a separate validation cohort made up of 120 different subjects was used. In a later analysis, previously published TCR beta repertoires from about 640 donors were re-analyzed and high-resolution HLA genotyping was added so that TCR occurrence patterns could be studied. The number of typed donors differed by locus: about 620-640 for A, B, C, DRB1 and DQB1; 522 for DQA1; approximately 600 for DPA1; and 400 to 480 for DPB1. Genome-wide SNP genotypes for about 65% of the 666 donors were used in a later genetic analysis, which treated that subset as a discovery cohort. The later analysis used no new phenotypic data to find candidate immune exposures, relying instead on TCR beta sequences and their occurrence across donors. Across 398 genotyped donors of the cohort, an average of roughly 230,000 unique TCR beta nucleotide sequences per donor were sequenced, and roughly 20% of those sequences were non-productive. Class I and class II HLA loci were covered by the typing at four-digit resolution. The study aimed to test whether cataloging public T cell receptors could reveal signatures of past pathogen exposure. High-throughput TCR immunosequencing, statistical association of individual TCRs with disease status, and machine learning were combined to predict cytomegalovirus infection status. Roughly five DR-DQ haplotypes were handled as single units for association and clustering, since linkage in the cohort was strong. An early release covering roughly 580 HLA-typed donors comprised 300 to 350 gigabases of sequencing data and around 86 million unique TCR sequences. Using immunosequencing, the study profiled T cell repertoires from 666 subjects and related those repertoires to cytomegalovirus serostatus. An earlier analysis of approximately 640 of the donors applied high-throughput TCR beta sequencing to assess whether each TCR beta V gene segment acted as functional or pseudogenic. The investigation overall reported the following: Linkage disequilibrium might explain the correlated functional status among segregating V segments, but an unknown experimental factor could not be excluded. Approximately 18 rarely observed V segments, including chromosome 9 orphons, were excluded from the earlier analysis of about 500 of the donors because counts were too low. In a later analysis, the rate of TCR association differed among HLA loci, with DRB1 alleles having the most associated TCRs and HLA-C alleles having the fewest. A group of highly shared sequence variants was considered likely to be a technical artifact of the sequencing pipeline. Presence/absence analyses assumed roughly uniform sequencing depth across donors, an assumption that may not hold. In both the original and validation cohorts, the classifier was reported to diagnose cytomegalovirus status with high specificity and sensitivity. A further reported finding was that TCR beta sequences accurately predicted the HLA-A and HLA-B alleles for most subjects in the first cohort. Immune exposure information for the cohort was limited to CMV serostatus. An earlier analysis of approximately 540 of the donors showed that most TCR beta V segments appeared in productive rearrangements either about 87% or about 30% of the time, which broadly matched IMGT annotations. V-gene and J-gene trimming of TCR beta chains was associated with a missense DCLRE1C variant in a later genetic analysis, and the association was replicated in an independent cohort. According to a later analysis, parvovirus B19, influenza, CMV and Epstein-Barr virus appeared linked to several top co-occurrence clusters. A later analysis found that HLA-associated TCR beta chains were more clonally expanded and had lower generation probabilities than equally common non-associated chains. Most TCR sequences were seen in very few donors, while some public TCRs were found in many individuals. According to a later genetic analysis, donors in an Asian-associated ancestry cluster had fewer N-insertions in productive TCRs than the approximately 700-donor mean. In vitro tests confirmed that a few of the cytomegalovirus-associated TCR beta chains recognize cytomegalovirus antigens. In a later analysis, most CMV-associated TCR beta chains were found to appear HLA-restricted, with HLA associations seemingly driven largely by CMV exposure. A total of 150 or so TCR beta chains were listed by the study as associated with cytomegalovirus. Some IMGT-functional V segments, including TRBV6-2 and TRBV6-3, could not be distinguished by the 87-base-pair reads and were therefore excluded. HLA typing was unavailable for some donors at each locus, so association tests used only the typed subset. The authors suggested that the approach could potentially be generalized to other disease states and immunological phenotypes. Assigning TCR associations to individual alleles was difficult when HLA alleles, especially DR and DQ, strongly co-occurred. The cohort was sequenced for TCR beta chains only, and without alpha or paired-chain data the features that could be detected were limited. At a false discovery rate of 0.05, a later analysis linked around 15,000 TCR beta sequences to specific HLA alleles.

The library was built by means of the immunoSEQ multiplex PCR assay. For the multiplex PCR, a mixture combining 60 forward primers for TCR Vbeta segments and 13 reverse primers for TCR Jbeta segments was used. Amplification of the CDR3 region of rearranged TCR beta genes was performed with a multiplex PCR assay on genomic DNA. The Illumina HiSeq System was used to sequence the amplified TCR beta libraries as 87-base-pair reads. Turning to the authors' computational methods: A later analysis tallied tens of millions of unique TCR beta chains across the 666 repertoires, and 10 million to 11 million of those chains were shared by two or more donors. A nearest-neighbor algorithm error-corrected the raw reads and collapsed the reads into unique sequences, merging closely related sequences to remove PCR and sequencing errors. To assign V, D and J gene segments, CDR3 sequences were aligned to IMGT reference sequences. For a sequence to be retained, a match of at least six nucleotides was required to both a V gene segment and a J gene segment. A rearrangement counted as productive if the CDR3 had no stop codons and remained in frame with V and J, and every other rearrangement counted as non-productive. Following IMGT convention, CDR3 was defined as the stretch from the second conserved V-encoded cysteine up to the conserved J-encoded phenylalanine. The earlier analysis of about 590 of the donors excluded sequences that lacked an unambiguous match to a single V gene segment. In an earlier analysis of 450 to 700 of the donors, V segments were called functional above 56.7% productive rearrangements and were called segregating when the between-donor standard deviation exceeded 5%. A statistical classification framework was built to diagnose cytomegalovirus status from the catalog of TCR beta chain sequences. V and J gene assignment, in a later analysis, came from comparing TCR nucleotide sequences with IMGT/GENE-DB human TR gene sequences. Using the TCRdist pipeline, a later analysis assigned CDR3 sequences along with most-parsimonious VDJ recombination scenarios. In a later analysis, every TCR beta chain was defined by the combination of its CDR3 amino acid sequence and its V-gene family, and reads without a unique V-gene family were dropped. A later analysis removed 450 to 600 highly shared, low-generation-probability nucleotide sequences to deal with suspected cross-contamination and a sequencing artifact. For each public chain, a later analysis derived a clonal expansion index from normalized ranks of inferred template counts within each repertoire. In a later analysis, generation probabilities were computed with a VDJ recombination model fitted to out-of-frame rearrangements, and the resulting probabilities were checked against IGoR. In a later analysis, TCR-TCR, TCR-HLA and TCR-CMV co-occurrence was scored with hypergeometric tests, and a repertoire-size bias correction was applied to TCR pairs. In a later analysis, false discovery rates were estimated by permuting HLA or CMV assignments 20 times. A later analysis grouped co-occurring TCRs with DBSCAN, adding TCRdist sequence similarity when clustering within HLA-allele-positive subsets. Repertoires with fewer than 30,000 or more than 120,000 public chains, plus five repertoires with anomalous nucleotide sharing, were excluded from co-occurrence clustering. TCRdb mirrors the immuneACCESS table, restricted to in-frame sequences. Some clones are absent from its copies; in checked studies, under half trace to an unresolved V gene, and the reason for the others is unknown. Clone size and V and J calls were adopted from that table, with D and trimming inferred from the DNA. The sample has some 140,000 clones on record, about 69% of them singletons. The ten top clones hold roughly 3% of the sample.

The sequence is built from TRBV5-5 and TRBJ1-1, and 9 bases in between align with TRBD1. This receptor was identified in a man in his thirties or forties in good health and CMV-seronegative. Sequenced sample: PBMCs. The DNA sequence is as follows: TGTGCCAGCAGTTACAGGGGGCGGAACACTGAAGCTTTCTTT. It translates to CASSYRGRNTEAFF.